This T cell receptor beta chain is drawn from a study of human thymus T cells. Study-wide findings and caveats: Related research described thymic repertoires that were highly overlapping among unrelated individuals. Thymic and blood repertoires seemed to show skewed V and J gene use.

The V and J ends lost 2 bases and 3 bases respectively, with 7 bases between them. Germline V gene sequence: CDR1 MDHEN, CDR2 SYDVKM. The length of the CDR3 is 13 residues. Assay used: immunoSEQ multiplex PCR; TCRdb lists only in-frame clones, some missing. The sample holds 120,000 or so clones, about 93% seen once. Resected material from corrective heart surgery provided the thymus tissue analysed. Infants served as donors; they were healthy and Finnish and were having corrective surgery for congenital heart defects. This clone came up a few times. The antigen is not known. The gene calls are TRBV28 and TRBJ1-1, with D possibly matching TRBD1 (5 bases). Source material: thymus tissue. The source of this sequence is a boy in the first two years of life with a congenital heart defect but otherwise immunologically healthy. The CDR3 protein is CASSLRGHTEAFF. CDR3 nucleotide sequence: TGTGCCAGCAGTTTACGGGGACACACTGAAGCTTTCTTT.